This T cell receptor (beta chain) was identified in a study of T cells expressing NK-cell markers. Looking at the study overall: One of the eight sequenced donors was seronegative, whereas the other seven were HCMV-seropositive.

With UMIs, 5'RACE template switching was used to make TCR beta cDNA. No DNA is given; TCRdb re-called the 5' RACE reads and lists each CDR3 protein once. The sample totals fewer than 200,000 distinct CDR3 sequences. Findings and caveats of the study: Among CD8+ T cells from several donors, dominant NKG2C+ clonotypes accounted for roughly 1.0-7.0%. The CD3+CD56-NKG2C+ fraction of several donors was likewise dominated by these clonotypes.

Concerning this clonotype itself: Antigen unknown.

The germline V gene encodes CDR1 KGHSY and CDR2 FQNENV. The CDR3 consists of 13 residues. This chain connects TRBV16 to TRBJ2-7. Sequencing input: blood T cells: a sorted CD56 or NKG2C T cell subset, CD4+ or CD8+ T cells, or bulk PBMC T cells (not recorded which). The TCR originated in a woman between 18 and 70 years old in good health. This CDR3 reads CASSQSRNDEQYF. Complete variable domain (other parts from reference TRBV16 and TRBJ2-7): GEEVAQTPKHLVRGEGQKAKLYCAPIKGHSYVFWYQQVLKNEFKFLISFQNENVFDETGMPKERFSAKCLPNSPCSLEIQATKLEDSAVYFCASSQSRNDEQYFGPGTRLTVT.